The rows below give T cell receptor beta chains drawn from one sample of a study of blood T cell repertoires in COVID-19. Sequencing used immunoSEQ multiplex PCR; TCRdb keeps in-frame clones, though not all of them. The sample records about 260,000 clones, more than 75% being singletons. The sample was peripheral blood. The source of these receptors is a middle-aged woman who had recovered from COVID-19. Both conserved end residues are part of each CDR3. Each record gives: V gene, D gene, J gene, clone size, CDR3 protein, CDR3 DNA. The D gene is left open where the match is weak. Not all rows give a size; the values are once, few, many and, for expanded clones, a class.

TRBV7-2,-,TRBJ2-7,-,CASSLAQGRVGRFYEQYF,TGTGCCAGCAGCTTAGCGCAGGGGCGGGTTGGCAGGTTCTACGAGCAGTACTTC
TRBV19,-,TRBJ1-1,-,CASSITAATEAFF,TGTGCCAGTAGTATAACAGCCGCCACTGAAGCTTTCTTT
TRBV2,-,TRBJ2-2,-,CASSQTGEGELFF,TGTGCCAGCAGTCAAACTGGAGAAGGGGAGCTGTTTTTT
TRBV12-5,-,TRBJ2-7,-,CASGLGGQFYEQYF,TGTGCTAGTGGTTTGGGCGGACAGTTTTACGAGCAGTACTTC
TRBV3-1/TRBV3-2,-,TRBJ2-7,-,CASSQDVRYEQYF,TGTGCCAGCAGCCAAGATGTGAGGTACGAGCAGTACTTC
TRBV5-1,TRBD2,TRBJ2-5,-,CASSLIAGGPETQYF,TGCGCCAGCAGCTTGATAGCGGGGGGCCCCGAGACCCAGTACTTC
TRBV18,TRBD1,TRBJ1-3,-,CASSNGQGAFHTIYF,TGTGCCAGCTCCAACGGACAGGGGGCTTTCCACACCATATATTTT
TRBV9,-,TRBJ1-1,-,CASSPGLSTEAFF,TGTGCCAGCAGCCCCGGACTGAGCACTGAAGCTTTCTTT
TRBV12-5,-,TRBJ1-1,-,CASGSTLQGRGTEAFF,TGTGCTAGTGGTTCGACCTTGCAGGGTAGAGGCACTGAAGCTTTCTTT
TRBV6-2/TRBV6-3,TRBD2,TRBJ2-1,once,CASSYSGTSWLF,TGTGCCAGCAGCTACTCCGGGACTAGTTGGCTCTTC
TRBV5-1,-,TRBJ2-3,-,CASSSLTSSTDTQYF,TGCGCCAGCAGCTCGCTAACGTCGAGCACAGATACGCAGTATTTT
TRBV29-1,-,TRBJ2-7,-,CSVGNTPYEQYF,TGCAGCGTTGGAAACACGCCCTACGAGCAGTACTTC
TRBV5-1,-,TRBJ2-2,-,CASSYDSTNTGELFF,TGCGCCAGCAGCTACGACTCGACGAACACCGGGGAGCTGTTTTTT
TRBV4-3,-,TRBJ2-5,-,CASSRLTGNQETQYF,TGCGCCAGCAGCCGTTTAACAGGGAACCAAGAGACCCAGTACTTC
TRBV9,TRBD2,TRBJ2-3,-,CASSVAAGGLTDTQYF,TGTGCCAGCAGCGTAGCGGCGGGGGGACTCACAGATACGCAGTATTTT
TRBV5-1,TRBD1,TRBJ2-3,-,CASSSSAGGWADTQYF,TGCGCCAGCAGCTCCAGCGCAGGGGGCTGGGCAGATACGCAGTATTTT
TRBV2,-,TRBJ2-1,-,CASRYRAPWNNEQFF,TGTGCCAGCAGGTACAGGGCCCCGTGGAACAATGAGCAGTTCTTC